A selection of T cell receptor beta chains follows, all from one sample in a study of shared clonotypes between healthy human individuals. TCRdb's table, derived via immunoSEQ multiplex PCR, lists solely in-frame clones and lacks some. The repertoire holds approximately 590,000 clones, with roughly 95% as singletons. The specimen was naive CD8+ T cells sorted from blood. Receptor source: a woman aged 30 to 39 in good health. CDR3s include the opening cysteine and the closing phenylalanine or tryptophan. A D gene is named only where the DNA matches it firmly. The size field is filled for only some rows; it gives once, few, many or a size class.

V	size	D	J	DNA	CDR3
TRBV2	NA	TRBD1	TRBJ1-5	TGTGCCAGCAGTGAGGGGGGACAGGGGAGCCAGCCCCAGCATTTT	CASSEGGQGSQPQHF
TRBV27	few	TRBD2	TRBJ2-1	TGTGCCAGCAGTTTTGGGCTAGCGGGAACAAATGAGCAGTTCTTC	CASSFGLAGTNEQFF
TRBV7-6	NA	TRBD2	TRBJ2-3	TGTGCCAGCAGCTCCACCCTGGGACTAGCGGGAGGCCGCACAGATACGCAGTATTTT	CASSSTLGLAGGRTDTQYF
TRBV7-9	NA	TRBD1	TRBJ2-7	TGTGCCAGCAGCCCCGGACAGGGGCGGCATTACGAGCAGTACTTC	CASSPGQGRHYEQYF
TRBV6-5	once	TRBD1	TRBJ2-7	TGTGCCAGCACTCAGGACAGGGACCACGAGCAGTACTTC	CASTQDRDHEQYF
TRBV7-8	NA	NA	TRBJ2-2	TGTGCCAGCAGCGCCCCCGGGGAGCTGTTTTTT	CASSAPGELFF
TRBV7-8	NA	TRBD1	TRBJ2-1	TGTGCCAGCAGCTTCCCGGGACAGGGGGCGAGAAGCTCCTACAATGAGCAGTTCTTC	CASSFPGQGARSSYNEQFF
TRBV7-9	NA	NA	TRBJ2-1	TGTGCCAGCAGCTTCCCGGGACCGGCCTCCTACAATGAGCAGTTCTTC	CASSFPGPASYNEQFF
TRBV4-1	NA	TRBD2	TRBJ2-1	TGCGCCAGCAGCCAGAAGGGACTAGCGGGAAACGATGAGCAGTTCTTC	CASSQKGLAGNDEQFF
TRBV6-5	NA	NA	TRBJ2-2	TGTGCCAGCAGTTACGTTTCTCTCGCGAACACCGGGGAGCTGTTTTTT	CASSYVSLANTGELFF
TRBV7-9	NA	NA	TRBJ1-1	TGTGCCAGCAGCTTATTTACGGGGGTGGGGTACCACACTGAAGCTTTCTTT	CASSLFTGVGYHTEAFF
TRBV19	NA	TRBD1	TRBJ1-5	TGTGCCAGTAGTACCACAGGGGGTCACCAGCCCCAGCATTTT	CASSTTGGHQPQHF
TRBV7-8	NA	TRBD1	TRBJ1-1	TGTGCCAGCAGCTTAGCGGGGGGACAGGGTCCTGAAGCTTTCTTT	CASSLAGGQGPEAFF
TRBV28	once	NA	TRBJ1-1	TGTGCCAGCAGTTTGCAGGAAGGGACCGGGACTGAAGCTTTCTTT	CASSLQEGTGTEAFF
TRBV10-2	NA	NA	TRBJ1-2	TGCGCCAGCAGTGAGTCAGTGGGAGATGGCTACACCTTC	CASSESVGDGYTF
TRBV9	NA	TRBD1	TRBJ1-4	TGTGCCAGCAGCGTAGAAGGGACAGGGTATGAAAAACTGTTTTTT	CASSVEGTGYEKLFF
TRBV9	NA	TRBD2	TRBJ2-3	TGTGCCAGCAGCGGCCAGCGGGATCGCACAGATACGCAGTATTTT	CASSGQRDRTDTQYF
TRBV5-4	NA	NA	TRBJ2-1	TGTGCCAGCAGCTTGGGGAGGGCCGGCAATGAGCAGTTCTTC	CASSLGRAGNEQFF
TRBV5-1	once	NA	TRBJ2-7	TGCGCCAGCAGCTTCACTGTAGGCGGCGCCTACGAGCAGTACTTC	CASSFTVGGAYEQYF
TRBV6-1	NA	TRBD1	TRBJ2-5	TGTGCCAGCCACAACAGGGGGCGCGGGGAGACCCAGTACTTC	CASHNRGRGETQYF
TRBV13	NA	NA	TRBJ2-7	TGTGCCAGCAGCTTTTTCAACTCATACGAGCAGTACTTC	CASSFFNSYEQYF
TRBV19	NA	NA	TRBJ2-7	TGTGCCAGTAGTTCTCTTGACAAGTCCTACGAGCAGTACTTC	CASSSLDKSYEQYF
TRBV5-6	NA	NA	TRBJ2-7	TGTGCCAGCAGCTTGGCCGTGGGGGCAGGGGCCTACGAGCAGTACTTC	CASSLAVGAGAYEQYF
TRBV9	NA	TRBD1	TRBJ1-2	TGTGCCAGCAGCGTGGGGACAGCGTTTGGCTACACCTTC	CASSVGTAFGYTF
TRBV27	NA	NA	TRBJ2-2	TGTGCCAGCAGTTTATCCTCGTGGAGCGGGCGGAACACCGGGGAGCTGTTTTTT	CASSLSSWSGRNTGELFF
TRBV28	NA	NA	TRBJ2-3	TGTGCCAGCAGTCCGACAGTTTTTAGCACAGATACGCAGTATTTT	CASSPTVFSTDTQYF
TRBV29-1	once	NA	TRBJ1-1	TGCAGCGTGGTGGGGAACACTGAAGCTTTCTTT	CSVVGNTEAFF
TRBV10-1	NA	NA	TRBJ1-1	TGCGCCAGCAGTGAGTCGGGGGCGGCGGTCTCAGCTTTCTTT	CASSESGAAVSAFF
TRBV5-4	NA	NA	TRBJ2-5	TGTGCCAGCAGCCAAGATGGTACGAAAGGAGAGACCCAGTACTTC	CASSQDGTKGETQYF
TRBV7-2	NA	TRBD2	TRBJ2-3	TGTGCCAGCAGGAGCGGGGGGTATAGCACAGATACGCAGTATTTT	CASRSGGYSTDTQYF
TRBV5-1	NA	TRBD2	TRBJ2-1	TGCGCCAGCAGCAGAACTAGCGGGAGGGCTGATCAGTTCTTC	CASSRTSGRADQFF
TRBV25-1	NA	TRBD1	TRBJ2-1	TGTGCCAGCAGTGGGGACAGACGGAACAATGAGCAGTTCTTC	CASSGDRRNNEQFF
TRBV6-5	once	NA	TRBJ2-7	TGTGCCAGCAGGGACTCCACAGTGTCCTACGAGCAGTACTTC	CASRDSTVSYEQYF
TRBV7-8	once	TRBD2	TRBJ2-5	TGTGCCAGCAGCTACTTTCTCATTGCTAGCGGGAGGACAGAGACCCAGTACTTC	CASSYFLIASGRTETQYF
TRBV6-1	NA	NA	TRBJ2-2	TGTGCCAGCAGTGAAGTCGGGAGCACCGGGGAGCTGTTTTTT	CASSEVGSTGELFF
TRBV28	NA	NA	TRBJ2-6	TGTGCCAGCACCCCCTTAGGACTTGGGGCCAACGTCCTGACTTTC	CASTPLGLGANVLTF
TRBV5-8	NA	NA	TRBJ1-3	TGTGCCAGCAGCTTGACCGAAGGGAGGTGGTCTGGAAACACCATATATTTT	CASSLTEGRWSGNTIYF
TRBV2	NA	NA	TRBJ1-6	TGTGCCAGCAGTGGACAGCCAAAACTCCACTTT	CASSGQPKLHF
TRBV11-2	NA	NA	TRBJ2-7	TGTGCCAGCAGCTTCGGCCAGGGCCTCGAGCAGTACTTC	CASSFGQGLEQYF
TRBV6-5	NA	NA	TRBJ1-1	TGTGCCAGCAGTTCCCCCCTTCCGGGGCGGGGGACTGAAGCTTTCTTT	CASSSPLPGRGTEAFF
TRBV27	NA	NA	TRBJ1-4	TGTGCCAGCAGTCCCTCGGACAGAAATGAAAAACTGTTTTTT	CASSPSDRNEKLFF
TRBV25-1	once	TRBD2	TRBJ2-3	TGTGCCAGCAGTCCTAGCGGGAGTAGAGCTAGCACAGATACGCAGTATTTT	CASSPSGSRASTDTQYF
TRBV4-2	once	NA	TRBJ2-7	TGTGCCAGCAGCCATGACACTCTTATAGCGGATCCCTACGAGCAGTACTTC	CASSHDTLIADPYEQYF
TRBV20-1	few	TRBD1	TRBJ2-4	TGCAGTGCTGGACAGGGTACTGTTCAGTACTTC	CSAGQGTVQYF
TRBV27	NA	TRBD1	TRBJ1-2	TGTGCCAGCAGTTTCGGACAGGGAATAGGTGGCTACACCTTC	CASSFGQGIGGYTF
TRBV27	NA	TRBD2	TRBJ2-1	TGTGCCACCAAACTAGCGGGAGGCTACAATGAGCAGTTCTTC	CATKLAGGYNEQFF
TRBV27	NA	TRBD2	TRBJ2-5	TGTGCCAGCAGCCAATCCGGGGGGGCAGCGGAAGAGACCCAGTACTTC	CASSQSGGAAEETQYF
TRBV5-6	once	TRBD2	TRBJ2-3	TGTGCCAGCAGCTTGGTTTTGACGGGAGGGCCCCCAGATACGCAGTATTTT	CASSLVLTGGPPDTQYF
TRBV20-1	few	NA	TRBJ2-5	TGCAGTGCTCGCGAGGGTACCCAGTACTTC	CSAREGTQYF
TRBV25-1	NA	TRBD1	TRBJ2-7	TGTGCCAGCAGTGACCGGGACAGGGGGAACGAGCAGTACTTC	CASSDRDRGNEQYF
TRBV7-9	few	NA	TRBJ1-5	TGTGCCAGCAGCTTATTTGACGGCAATCAGCCCCAGCATTTT	CASSLFDGNQPQHF
TRBV28	few	NA	TRBJ1-5	TGTGCCAGCAGTTTATGGAATCAGCCCCAGCATTTT	CASSLWNQPQHF
TRBV19	few	NA	TRBJ1-5	TGTGCCAGTAGTATCAGTCGGGGGGCATGGCAGCCCCAGCATTTT	CASSISRGAWQPQHF
TRBV5-5	NA	TRBD2	TRBJ2-3	TGTGCCAGCAGCCCCTTGGGAGCGGGAGAGGGAGATACGCAGTATTTT	CASSPLGAGEGDTQYF